This TCR beta chain was captured in a study of T cells in Graves' hyperthyroidism and ophthalmopathy. General study results and limits: Stable hyperthyroidism was separated from ophthalmopathy by a model based on 13 V-J features.

Uncontrolled infection, other autoimmune disease, pregnancy and lactation each barred patients from inclusion. Clinical symptoms, serum thyroxine, TRAb, thyroid ultrasound and orbital computed tomography established diagnosis. It was less than 13 ml of fresh peripheral blood that supplied the PBMCs. V shed 3 bases and J 6 bases; nucleotides not matched to a gene: 1. The CDR3 is made up of 13 amino acids. Germline CDR1 SGHAT, CDR2 FQNNGV. Amplification of TCR beta CDR3 regions was performed using RNA transcripts as template. HTBI primers were used for first-round RT-PCR of the TCR CDR3. Using its own MiXCR run on the multiplex PCR reads, TCRdb lists one record per CDR3 protein. The table records around 300,000 distinct CDR3 sequences, about 19% of them present only once. Comment on this clonotype: Its antigen is as yet unknown.

Sequencing input: blood. The rearrangement uses TRBV11-2 and TRBJ2-3; TRBD2 matches 9 bases. This sequence originates from a man aged 50 to 59 with Graves' ophthalmopathy. The DNA for the CDR3 is TGTGCCAGCAGCTTCAGCGGGAGGGATACGCAGTATTTT. Protein: CASSFSGRDTQYF.